This T cell receptor (beta chain) was identified in a study of OX40 agonist ivuxolimab in advanced cancers. Overall study context: Those enrolled were approximately 87% male, with a mean age of 60 years and ages from roughly 23 to 80.

This CDR3 has 14 amino acids. V was trimmed by 1 base and J by 5 bases, leaving 12 bases between them. CDR1 SEHNR and CDR2 FQNEAQ come from the germline V gene (reference sequence). Using immunoSEQ multiplex PCR, the repertoire was profiled, and TCRdb retains in-frame clones only, with some absent. Here the sample spans 24,000 or so clones, 79% being singletons. This TCR was recovered from an adult with an advanced solid tumor such as melanoma, head and neck, liver or kidney cancer. The sample in question was CD4+ or CD8+ T cells sorted from blood, obtained in a trial of the OX40 agonist ivuxolimab. The chain uses TRBV7-9 and TRBJ2-7; no definite D call. The chain's CDR3 is CASSLEGRPDEQYF. The DNA for the CDR3 is TGTGCCAGCAGCTTAGAGGGTAGGCCCGACGAGCAGTACTTC.